One sample yielded the 24 T cell receptor beta chains listed below, sequenced in a study of T cells after yellow fever vaccination. One entry per CDR3 protein results from TCRdb running MiXCR on the 5' RACE reads. The data show some 260,000 distinct CDR3 sequences, with roughly 5% seen just once and roughly 3.4% held by the top ten. Specimen: CD4+ T cells sorted from PBMCs, collected on the day of the yellow fever booster vaccination. The receptor source for this set is a man aged 18 to 35 who received the YFV17D yellow fever vaccine.

V is TRBV4-2 and J is TRBJ2-3; perhaps TRBD2 as D (5 bases). Per the germline V gene, CDR1 is LGHNA and CDR2 is YNFKEQ. The CDR3 has 15 amino acids. The V end was cut by 1 base, the J end by 2 bases, with 10 bases between. The CDR3, as DNA: TGTGCCAGCAGCCAAGGCACCGGGATCACAGATACGCAGTATTTT. It codes for CASSQGTGITDTQYF.

This chain uses TRBV7-2 with TRBJ2-7; no definite D call. The ends were cut back, 5 bases at V and 6 bases at J, with 11 bases in the middle. This CDR3 has 12 amino acids. The germline CDR1 and CDR2 sequences are SGHTA and FQGNSA. As DNA, the CDR3 is TGTGCCAGCAGCCCACCCGTTTCCGAGCAGTACTTC. Amino acids: CASSPPVSEQYF.

This clonotype was seen a handful of times. The rearrangement links TRBV5-1 to TRBJ2-7; 8 nucleotides align to TRBD1. J lost 5 bases, V lost 0 bases, and 7 bases had no gene match. There are 15 residues in the CDR3. Per the germline V gene, CDR1 is SGHRS and CDR2 is YFSETQ. The CDR3 is CASSLASGQAHEQYV. The CDR3 DNA reads TGCGCCAGCAGCTTGGCCTCGGGACAGGCCCACGAGCAGTACGTC.

The sample holds a few counts of this clonotype. This rearrangement joins TRBV15 to TRBJ2-3, with 9 bases that match TRBD2. V was pared by 0 bases and J by 7 bases, with 11 bases of the junction left unmatched. Germline CDR1 and CDR2: LNHNV and YYDKDF (reference sequence). The CDR3 length is 17 residues. CDR3 nucleotides: TGTGCCACCAGCAGAGATCGCGGGGGGGCCAGTGGAAATACGCAGTATTTT. Translated: CATSRDRGGASGNTQYF.

This clonotype was seen more than once but under ten times. J is TRBJ2-1 and V is TRBV5-4; 9 bases are shared with TRBD1. The CDR3 is 13 amino acids. CDR1 is SGHNT and CDR2 is YYREEE in the germline V gene (reference sequence). J lost 9 bases, V lost 5 bases, and 6 bases had no gene match. CDR3 sequence: CASRTGTGSEQFF. The CDR3 DNA follows: TGTGCCAGCAGGACTGGGACAGGGAGTGAGCAGTTCTTC.

With respect to this clonotype: This may come from a read error, since a much larger clone is one base off. The chain's CDR3 is CASSQDWGHYGYTF. DNA of the CDR3: TGCGCCAGCAGCCAAGATTGGGGGCACTATGGCTACACCTTC. The chain carries TRBV4-3 and TRBJ1-2; maybe TRBD1 (6 bases). V shed 0 bases and J shed 3 bases, with 8 bases lying between them. Looked up from germline, CDR1 is LGHNA and CDR2 is YSLEER. This CDR3 spans 14 amino acids.

J is TRBJ2-3 and V is TRBV21-1; the table's TRBD1 call for D was not verified on the DNA. TRBV21-1 is tagged as a pseudogene. The CDR3 totals 17 residues. Here the CDR3 DNA reads TGTGCCAGCAGCAAAGGCGAAACAGGGGGCCACACAGATACGCAGTATTTT. It encodes CASSKGETGGHTDTQYF.

The chain recombines TRBV12-2 with TRBJ1-5. TRBV12-2 is termed a pseudogene. The CDR3 runs 15 residues. CDR3 nucleotides: TGTGCAAGTCGCTTAGGGCCGGCGGGCAATCAGCCCCAGCATTTT. Translating it yields CASRLGPAGNQPQHF.

This clonotype occurred many times. The rearrangement links TRBV7-9 to TRBJ2-1; D is ambiguous. CDR1 and CDR2 (germline): SEHNR, FQNEAQ (reference sequence). The germline V and J ends were trimmed by 5 bases and 5 bases, with 7 bases remaining between them. This CDR3 spans 12 amino acids. DNA of the CDR3: TGTGCCAGCAGCCGGGTGGACAATGAGCAGTTCTTC. This codes for CASSRVDNEQFF. Full variable domain (outside the CDR3, taken from reference TRBV7-9 and TRBJ2-1): DTGVSQNPRHKITKRGQNVTFRCDPISEHNRLYWYRQTLGQGPEFLTYFQNEAQLEKSRLLSDRFSAERPKGSFSTLEIQRTEQGDSAMYLCASSRVDNEQFFGPGTRLTVL.

The V call is TRBV9, the J call TRBJ2-3; a weak D match, TRBD2 (5 bases). The CDR3 runs 14 residues. Between the trimmed V and J ends, which lost 0 bases and 8 bases, there was a span of 13 bases. Germline V gives CDR1 SGDLS, CDR2 YYNGEE. The CDR3: CASSVDSGYSTQYF. In nucleotides, the CDR3 is TGTGCCAGCAGCGTAGATTCGGGGTACAGTACGCAGTATTTT.

This clonotype was seen many times. The chain is built from TRBV6-6 and TRBJ2-7, with 7 bases fitting TRBD1. Germline CDR1 MNHNY, CDR2 SVGAGI (reference sequence). This CDR3 region has 14 residues. The ends lost 0 bases at V and 3 bases at J; junction bases unmatched: 2. The CDR3 DNA follows: TGTGCCAGCAGTTACTCTAGGGACAGCTACGAGCAGTACTTC. Translated, it gives CASSYSRDSYEQYF.

Only a few counts were recorded for this clonotype. The J gene is TRBJ1-6, the V gene TRBV3-1, with D unclear. This CDR3 region has 15 residues. Trimming stripped 1 base from V and 5 bases from J, with 9 bases between. CDR1 and CDR2 from the germline V gene are LGHDT and YNNKEL (reference sequence). The CDR3 DNA follows: TGTGCCAGCAGCCAAGTGGTATCCAATAATTCACCCCTCCACTTT. Amino acid sequence: CASSQVVSNNSPLHF.

This clonotype came up a few times. V usage is TRBV7-6 and J usage is TRBJ2-5, with TRBD2 matching over 16 bases. The CDR3 contains 17 residues. Germline V CDR1 and CDR2: SGHVS, FNYEAQ. V shed 4 bases, J shed 5 bases, and the junction held 7 bases outside the gene matches. CDR3 sequence reads: CASSSGTSGGAWETQYF. The CDR3 nucleotides are TGTGCCAGCAGCTCCGGGACTAGCGGGGGGGCCTGGGAGACCCAGTACTTC.

The chain links TRBV20-1 to TRBJ2-1, with 11 bases that match TRBD2. The CDR3 is 15 amino acids. V trimming: 0 bases; J trimming: 8 bases; junction bases outside the gene matches: 6. The germline gives CDR1 DFQATT, CDR2 SNEGSKA (reference sequence). The CDR3 sequence: CSARDSLAGGHEQFF. The CDR3 DNA follows: TGCAGTGCTAGAGATAGTCTAGCGGGGGGCCATGAGCAGTTCTTC.

This clonotype was seen only a few times. The junction departs from germline at one end; a sequencing error may be responsible. V gene TRBV23-1 combines with J gene TRBJ1-2, with D maybe TRBD1 (5 bases). TRBV23-1 is known as an ORF, though its function is uncertain. This CDR3 is built from 13 residues. The CDR3 sequence is CASSQSGTYCYTF. As DNA, the CDR3 is TGCGCCAGCAGTCAATCAGGGACCTATTGCTACACCTTC.

This clonotype was observed a few times. V and J are TRBV18 and TRBJ2-5; 14 nucleotides agree with TRBD2. Germline lookup yields CDR1 KGHSH and CDR2 LQKENI. The CDR3 consists of 18 residues. Losses at the gene ends were 2 bases for V and 0 bases for J; bases not matched to a gene: 5. In DNA form, the CDR3 reads TGTGCCAGCTCACCAAGGACTAGCGGGGGGTCGTACCAAGAGACCCAGTACTTC. This encodes CASSPRTSGGSYQETQYF. The variable domain in full, completed from reference TRBV18 and TRBJ2-5, reads NAGVMQNPRHLVRRRGQEARLRCSPMKGHSHVYWYRQLPEEGLKFMVYLQKENIIDESGMPKERFSAEFPKEGPSILRIQQVVRGDSAAYFCASSPRTSGGSYQETQYFGPGTRLLVL.

The chain couples TRBV6-2 or TRBV6-3 to TRBJ1-5; perhaps TRBD1 as D (5 bases). V was shortened by 6 bases and J by 5 bases, with 14 bases between the two germline ends. The CDR3 has 14 residues. Per germline, CDR1 MNHEY and CDR2 SVGEGT. CDR3 region: CASSHRGYDQPQHF. CDR3 bases: TGTGCCAGCAGCCACCGGGGGTACGATCAGCCCCAGCATTTT.

This clonotype showed up just a few times. The chain is built from TRBV5-1 and TRBJ2-3, with TRBD2 matching 10 bases. Trimming removed 6 bases from V and 0 bases from J; junction bases left unmatched: 7. From germline, CDR1 is SGHRS and CDR2 YFSETQ. CDR3 size: 16 residues. The CDR3 bases are TGCGCCAGCAAACCGACTAGCGGGTCTAGCACAGATACGCAGTATTTT. Its translation is CASKPTSGSSTDTQYF.

This chain uses TRBV10-3 with TRBJ1-5; 10 nucleotides align to TRBD1. Trimming cost V 8 bases and J 4 bases; bases outside gene matches: 8. The germline CDR1 and CDR2 sequences are ENHRY and SYGVKD. The CDR3 covers 15 residues. CDR3: CAIGTGAAGNQPQHF. The DNA of the CDR3 is TGTGCCATCGGGACAGGGGCCGCCGGGAATCAGCCCCAGCATTTT.

Details on this clonotype: Sequence at one end of the junction differs from germline and may be a read error. The chain links TRBV7-1 to TRBJ2-2; D may be TRBD2 (5 bases). TRBV7-1 is reported as an ORF; its role is uncertain. The CDR3 totals 13 residues. For the CDR3, the DNA is TGTGCCACCAGCCAACAGCGGCCCGGGGAGCTGTTTTTT. Protein product: CATSQQRPGELFF.

There are a few counts of this clonotype. The chain combines TRBV5-1 with TRBJ1-2, with 7 bases fitting TRBD1. CDR3 length: 14 amino acids. Germline V gene sequence: CDR1 SGHRS, CDR2 YFSETQ. V dropped 7 bases and J dropped 4; count of bases not matched to a gene: 10. As DNA, the CDR3 is TGCGCCAGCTCTGAGGGGGCGTTCGGCTATGGCTACACCTTC. This gives the protein CASSEGAFGYGYTF.

The sample holds a few counts of this clonotype. CDR3 nucleotide sequence: TGTGCCAGTGCAGTTAGTAAAGAATACTCTGGAAACACCATATATTTT. This codes for CASAVSKEYSGNTIYF. The chain couples TRBV6-5 to TRBJ1-3; D gene ambiguous. V lost 9 bases, J lost 0 bases, and 18 bases lay in between. Germline lookup yields CDR1 MNHEY and CDR2 SVGAGI. The CDR3 length is 16 residues.

The CDR3 DNA reads as TGTGCCAGCAGCTTTTACGGGAACACTGAAGCTTTCTTT. It specifies CASSFYGNTEAFF. The genes are TRBV7-9 and TRBJ1-1; D remains unclear. There are 13 residues in the CDR3. Per germline, CDR1 SEHNR and CDR2 FQNEAQ (reference sequence). Trimming left V 3 bases short and J 1 base short, with 6 bases between.

This clonotype has more than one count but fewer than ten. This rearrangement joins TRBV9 to TRBJ1-1, with D possibly being TRBD1 (5 bases). CDR3 length: 15 residues. The germline V and J ends were trimmed by 4 bases and 7 bases, with 20 bases remaining between them. CDR1 and CDR2 (germline): SGDLS, YYNGEE. CDR3 sequence: CASSRGATRTVEAFF. DNA of the CDR3: TGTGCCAGCAGCCGAGGGGCTACACGAACGGTTGAAGCTTTCTTT.